This TCR beta chain was identified during a study of cytomegalovirus exposure and HLA in healthy donors. Study conclusions and caveats: Across HLA loci, a later analysis found differing TCR association rates, with DRB1 most and HLA-C fewest. In an earlier analysis, most TCR beta V segments were productive about 87% or about 30% of the time. Reportedly, fewer N-insertions than the 666-donor mean appeared in an Asian-associated ancestry cluster in a later analysis. Several V segments, TRBV6-2 and TRBV6-3 among them, could not be told apart and were dropped.

As for this clone: What it binds is unknown.

PCR primers comprised 60 Vbeta and 13 Jbeta primers. Profiled with immunoSEQ multiplex PCR; TCRdb holds only in-frame clones, not every one. The sample shows about 110,000 clones, about three quarters of them seen only once. V was pared by 10 bases and J by 9 bases, with 16 bases between. Per the germline V gene, CDR1 is MNHEY and CDR2 is SMNVEV (reference sequence). The length of the CDR3 is 12 residues. The source material was PBMCs. This receptor was identified in a boy under 18 in good health and CMV-seronegative. The chain recombines TRBV27 with TRBJ1-5, with TRBD1 as a possible D gene (6 bases). CDR3 nucleotide sequence: TGTGCCACCGGGACATCGGTGTGGCCCCAGCATTTT. Translation: CATGTSVWPQHF.